The rows below give T cell receptor beta chains drawn from one sample of a study of T-cell reconstitution after alpha-beta-depleted transplantation in children. TCRdb redid the calling of the PCR reads with MiXCR, one entry per CDR3 protein. The data contain around 100,000 distinct CDR3 sequences, 10% of them singletons. Source: PBMCs, taken before TCRalphabeta/CD19-depleted stem cell transplant. The receptors derive from a boy younger than 10 with acute lymphoblastic leukemia, due to receive a stem cell transplant. Each CDR3 is given with its conserved first and last residue. A D gene is named only where the DNA matches it firmly. Clone size is not always given. Where it is, it says once, few, many or a class for expanded clones.

v_call	clone_size	cdr3_length	d_call	j_call	cdr3_aa	cdr3_nt
TRBV10-1	-	17	TRBD1	TRBJ2-2	CASSDSTGGGRTGELFF	TGCGCCAGCAGTGATTCCACAGGGGGCGGTCGAACCGGGGAGCTGTTTTTT
TRBV19	-	13	-	TRBJ1-5	CASSIDPSQPQHF	TGTGCCAGTAGTATAGATCCAAGCCAGCCCCAGCATTTT
TRBV5-1	few	13	-	TRBJ2-7	CASSVRTAGEQYF	TGCGCCAGCAGCGTCCGGACAGCGGGCGAGCAGTACTTC
TRBV7-8	few	16	-	TRBJ2-3	CASSVMGRHRTDTQYF	TGTGCCAGCAGCGTTATGGGCAGGCACCGCACAGATACGCAGTATTTT
TRBV5-1	many	14	TRBD1	TRBJ2-7	CASRLTGQGTEQYF	TGCGCCAGCAGACTAACGGGACAGGGGACCGAGCAGTACTTC
TRBV12-3/TRBV12-4	many	15	TRBD2	TRBJ2-1	CASTFLGTRVNEQFF	TGTGCCAGCACTTTCCTTGGGACTAGGGTGAATGAGCAGTTCTTC
TRBV20-1	many	16	-	TRBJ2-3	CSARDFSEEKTDTQYF	TGCAGTGCTAGAGATTTCAGTGAAGAGAAGACAGATACGCAGTATTTT
TRBV20-1	-	14	-	TRBJ2-2	CSARMGGYTGELFF	TGCAGTGCTAGGATGGGGGGTTACACCGGGGAGCTGTTTTTT
TRBV5-1	many	16	TRBD1	TRBJ2-3	CASSSRDREVRDTQYF	TGCGCCAGCAGCTCCCGGGACAGGGAGGTGAGGGATACGCAGTATTTT
TRBV7-2	-	13	-	TRBJ2-7	CASSLGLPGEQYF	TGTGCCAGCAGCTTGGGACTGCCGGGTGAGCAGTACTTC
TRBV9	few	15	-	TRBJ2-1	CASSVFQGTYNEQFF	TGTGCCAGCAGCGTTTTCCAGGGTACCTACAATGAGCAGTTCTTC
TRBV29-1	-	15	-	TRBJ2-1	CSVEDWRSSYNEQFF	TGCAGCGTTGAAGACTGGAGGAGCTCCTACAATGAGCAGTTCTTC
TRBV6-1	many	17	-	TRBJ1-3	CASSEARAGGGGNTIYF	TGTGCCAGCAGTGAAGCGAGGGCCGGGGGAGGAGGAAACACCATATATTTT
TRBV5-1	few	15	-	TRBJ2-2	CASSLRVGEPGELFF	TGCGCCAGCAGCTTAAGGGTGGGAGAGCCCGGGGAGCTGTTTTTT
TRBV7-2	-	17	TRBD1	TRBJ2-6	CASSLTYRGRRANVLTF	TGTGCCAGCAGCTTGACCTACAGGGGGCGTAGGGCCAACGTCCTGACTTTC
TRBV10-3	many	19	TRBD2	TRBJ2-7	CAISETPPGTSGGDYEQYF	TGTGCCATCAGTGAGACGCCCCCGGGGACTAGCGGGGGAGACTACGAGCAGTACTTC
TRBV5-8	many	12	-	TRBJ2-4	CASSHRRDIQYF	TGTGCCAGCAGCCACCGCCGGGACATTCAGTACTTC
TRBV5-1	-	15	-	TRBJ1-1	CASSDRGFTSTEAFF	TGCGCCAGCAGCGATCGAGGATTTACAAGCACTGAAGCTTTCTTT
TRBV18	many	16	TRBD1	TRBJ1-5	CASSVTGTGNNQPQHF	TGTGCCAGCTCAGTTACCGGGACAGGCAACAATCAGCCCCAGCATTTT
TRBV10-2	few	15	-	TRBJ2-1	CASSTSDILAPEQFF	TGCGCCAGCAGTACCTCGGACATTTTGGCACCCGAGCAGTTCTTC
TRBV7-3	many	13	TRBD2	TRBJ2-3	CASSKREADTQYF	TGTGCCAGCAGCAAGCGGGAGGCAGATACGCAGTATTTT
TRBV29-1	few	14	TRBD1	TRBJ1-4	CSVDGTGLGEKLFF	TGCAGCGTTGATGGGACAGGGCTAGGTGAAAAACTGTTTTTT
TRBV6-1	many	15	TRBD2	TRBJ2-3	CASSGLAGASDTQYF	TGTGCCAGCAGTGGACTAGCGGGAGCCTCAGATACGCAGTATTTT
TRBV29-1	few	13	TRBD2	TRBJ2-1	CSGLAGEGLEQFF	TGCAGCGGACTAGCGGGAGAAGGTCTTGAGCAGTTCTTC
TRBV30	few	14	TRBD2	TRBJ2-1	CAHRSGSRYNEQFF	TGTGCCCATCGTAGCGGGAGCAGGTACAATGAGCAGTTCTTC
TRBV20-1	-	13	-	TRBJ1-2	CSASIRARGGYTF	TGCAGTGCTAGTATAAGGGCCCGGGGTGGCTACACCTTC
TRBV6-5	-	17	TRBD1	TRBJ1-2	CASSYQDRVVFTSGYTF	TGTGCCAGCAGTTACCAGGACAGGGTAGTTTTTACGTCGGGCTACACCTTC
TRBV4-2	few	15	TRBD1	TRBJ1-1	CASSQADRGAAEAFF	TGTGCCAGCAGCCAGGCGGACAGGGGGGCCGCTGAAGCTTTCTTT
TRBV3-1	-	16	-	TRBJ2-1	CASSQDPWSSYNEQFF	TGTGCCAGCAGCCAAGATCCATGGAGCTCCTACAATGAGCAGTTCTTC
TRBV5-1	-	17	-	TRBJ2-1	CASSSGSRDRFFDEQFF	TGCGCCAGCAGCTCGGGCTCGAGGGATCGATTCTTCGATGAGCAGTTCTTC
TRBV9	-	16	TRBD1	TRBJ2-1	CASSEGGAGTGDEQFF	TGTGCCAGCAGCGAAGGGGGAGCCGGGACAGGCGATGAGCAGTTCTTC
TRBV10-2	few	13	-	TRBJ2-7	CASTLSPGYEQYF	TGCGCCAGCACCCTCTCTCCGGGCTACGAGCAGTACTTC
TRBV20-1	many	12	-	TRBJ2-5	CSARAGAETQYF	TGCAGTGCTAGAGCGGGGGCAGAGACCCAGTACTTC
TRBV5-6	-	19	TRBD2	TRBJ2-3	CASSSGLAGGGEGADTQYF	TGTGCCAGCAGCTCCGGGCTAGCGGGAGGCGGAGAAGGCGCAGATACGCAGTATTTT
TRBV7-9	few	15	TRBD1	TRBJ2-7	CASSSTGGLGYEQYF	TGTGCCAGCAGCTCTACAGGGGGGTTAGGCTACGAGCAGTACTTC
TRBV6-1	many	13	-	TRBJ1-4	CASALSTNEKLFF	TGTGCCAGCGCACTTTCTACTAATGAAAAACTGTTTTTT
TRBV12-3/TRBV12-4	many	13	-	TRBJ2-3	CASSWGRTDTQYF	TGTGCCAGCAGTTGGGGTCGCACAGATACGCAGTATTTT
TRBV7-9	many	11	-	TRBJ2-3	CASSSSDTQYF	TGTGCCAGCAGCTCTTCTGATACGCAGTATTTT
TRBV20-1	many	14	-	TRBJ2-3	CSAPAGTYTDTQYF	TGCAGTGCTCCCGCTGGGACTTATACAGATACGCAGTATTTT
TRBV5-6	many	13	-	TRBJ2-5	CASSLALGETQYF	TGTGCCAGCAGCTTGGCGCTCGGGGAGACCCAGTACTTC
TRBV6-5	few	15	-	TRBJ2-7	CASSYSIASRDEQYF	TGTGCCAGCAGTTACTCGATAGCGTCAAGGGACGAGCAGTACTTC
TRBV19	once	16	TRBD2	TRBJ2-2	CASRTGTSGYYGELFF	TGTGCCAGTAGGACCGGGACTAGCGGTTACTACGGGGAGCTGTTTTTT
TRBV7-9	-	13	-	TRBJ1-1	CASSLEPAAEGFF	TGTGCCAGCAGCTTAGAACCTGCGGCCGAGGGTTTCTTT
TRBV30	few	13	TRBD2	TRBJ2-7	CAGAGADSYEQYF	TGTGCCGGAGCGGGAGCTGACTCCTACGAGCAGTACTTC
TRBV5-1	many	14	TRBD1	TRBJ2-2	CASIGQGSSGELFF	TGCGCCAGCATCGGACAGGGGTCCTCCGGGGAGCTGTTTTTT
TRBV6-1	many	14	-	TRBJ1-1	CASRALGRGTEAFF	TGTGCCAGCAGGGCCCTGGGGCGCGGCACTGAAGCTTTCTTT
TRBV20-1	many	15	-	TRBJ2-3	CSARIVGVGTDTQYF	TGCAGTGCTAGAATAGTGGGAGTTGGTACAGATACGCAGTATTTT
TRBV5-1	-	14	-	TRBJ2-1	CASSWTDGYNEQFF	TGCGCCAGCAGCTGGACGGACGGCTACAATGAGCAGTTCTTC
TRBV6-1	few	16	-	TRBJ2-4	CASSGLGVLAKNIQYF	TGTGCCAGCAGTGGCCTGGGAGTGCTAGCCAAAAACATTCAGTACTTC
TRBV18	few	15	-	TRBJ1-1	CASSPLLDTNTEAFF	TGTGCCAGCTCACCACTGCTGGACACCAACACTGAAGCTTTCTTT
TRBV30	few	14	TRBD1	TRBJ1-6	CAWKRNRGYSPLHF	TGTGCCTGGAAGAGGAACAGGGGTTATTCACCCCTCCACTTT
TRBV19	many	13	-	TRBJ1-1	CASSTTGNTEAFF	TGTGCCAGTAGCACCACCGGAAACACTGAAGCTTTCTTT
TRBV5-6	few	13	-	TRBJ2-5	CASSFSAGETQYF	TGTGCCAGCAGCTTTTCCGCGGGGGAGACCCAGTACTTC